The rows below give T cell receptor beta chains drawn from one sample of a study of T cell repertoires in cytomegalovirus infection. No cognate antigen is known for these TCRs. TCRdb re-called the reads through MiXCR, storing one row per CDR3 protein. The sample includes around 300,000 distinct CDR3 sequences, 20% to 30% of them seen just once. The sequenced sample was cultured PBMCs, obtained from culture after CMV antigen stimulation. Source of these receptors: a human donor in good health (CMV status not recorded). Some clones in this sample may be carry-over from other donors' samples. Each CDR3 is given with its conserved first and last residue. The order of the fields is V gene, CDR3 length, J gene, CDR3 protein.

V: TRBV5-8; length: 17; J: TRBJ2-6; CDR3: CASSSGQGEAGANVLTF
V: TRBV7-6; length: 17; J: TRBJ1-3; CDR3: CASSPVWGLTSGNTIYF
V: TRBV4-1; length: 15; J: TRBJ2-3; CDR3: CASSHPGTGTDTQYF
V: TRBV11-1; length: 14; J: TRBJ1-1; CDR3: CASRLTGTNTEAFF
V: TRBV6-2/TRBV6-3; length: 14; J: TRBJ1-1; CDR3: CASSQGGVGRMAFF
V: TRBV5-6; length: 15; J: TRBJ2-1; CDR3: CASTHQRAGYNEQFF
V: TRBV7-9; length: 11; J: TRBJ2-7; CDR3: CAWAGAYEQYF
V: TRBV7-2; length: 15; J: TRBJ2-7; CDR3: CASSKLELAHHEQYF
V: TRBV7-2; length: 15; J: TRBJ2-3; CDR3: CASSTTGGMGDTQYF
V: TRBV27; length: 14; J: TRBJ1-1; CDR3: CASTPRGRGTEAFF